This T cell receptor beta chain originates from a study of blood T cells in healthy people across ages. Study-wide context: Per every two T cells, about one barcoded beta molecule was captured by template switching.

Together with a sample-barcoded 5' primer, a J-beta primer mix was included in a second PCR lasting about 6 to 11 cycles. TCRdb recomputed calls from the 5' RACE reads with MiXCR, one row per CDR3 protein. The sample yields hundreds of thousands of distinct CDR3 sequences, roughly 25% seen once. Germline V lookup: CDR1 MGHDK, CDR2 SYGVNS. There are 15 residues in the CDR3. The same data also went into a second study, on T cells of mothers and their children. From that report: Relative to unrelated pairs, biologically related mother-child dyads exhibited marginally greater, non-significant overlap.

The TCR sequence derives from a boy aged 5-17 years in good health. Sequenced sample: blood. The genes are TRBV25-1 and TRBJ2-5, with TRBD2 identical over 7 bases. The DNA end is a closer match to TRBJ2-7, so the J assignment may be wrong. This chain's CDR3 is CASSEGGTGAYEQYF. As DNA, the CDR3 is TGTGCCAGCAGTGAGGGGGGGACGGGAGCCTACGAGCAGTACTTC.